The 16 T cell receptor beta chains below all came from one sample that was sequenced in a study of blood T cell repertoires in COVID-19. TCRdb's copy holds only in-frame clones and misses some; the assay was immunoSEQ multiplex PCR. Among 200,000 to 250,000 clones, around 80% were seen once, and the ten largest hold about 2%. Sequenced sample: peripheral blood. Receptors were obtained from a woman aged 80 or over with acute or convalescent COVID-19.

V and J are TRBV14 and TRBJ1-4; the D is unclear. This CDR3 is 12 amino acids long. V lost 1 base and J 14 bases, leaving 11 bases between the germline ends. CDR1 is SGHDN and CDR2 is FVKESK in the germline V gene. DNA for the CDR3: TGTGCCAGCAGCCAAGGCTCCTACCGGCTGTTTTTT. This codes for CASSQGSYRLFF.

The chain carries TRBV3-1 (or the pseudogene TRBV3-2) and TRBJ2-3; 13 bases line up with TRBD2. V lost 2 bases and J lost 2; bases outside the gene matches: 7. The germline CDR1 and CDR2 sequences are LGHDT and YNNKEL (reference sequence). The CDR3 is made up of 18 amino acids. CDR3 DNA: TGTGCCAGCAGCCAACCGGGGACTAGCGGGACAAACACAGATACGCAGTATTTT. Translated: CASSQPGTSGTNTDTQYF.

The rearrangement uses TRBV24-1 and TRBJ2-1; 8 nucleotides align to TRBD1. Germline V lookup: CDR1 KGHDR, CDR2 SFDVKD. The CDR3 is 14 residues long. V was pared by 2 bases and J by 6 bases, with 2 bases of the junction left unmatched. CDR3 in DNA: TGTGCCACCAGTGATTCGGGGACAGGCAATGAGCAGTTCTTC. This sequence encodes CATSDSGTGNEQFF.

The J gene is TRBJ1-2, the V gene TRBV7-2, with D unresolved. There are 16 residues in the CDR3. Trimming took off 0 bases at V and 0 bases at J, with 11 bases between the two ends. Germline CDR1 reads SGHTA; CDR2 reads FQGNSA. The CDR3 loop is CASSLARPTANYGYTF. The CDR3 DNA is TGTGCCAGCAGCTTAGCGCGCCCAACGGCTAACTATGGCTACACCTTC.

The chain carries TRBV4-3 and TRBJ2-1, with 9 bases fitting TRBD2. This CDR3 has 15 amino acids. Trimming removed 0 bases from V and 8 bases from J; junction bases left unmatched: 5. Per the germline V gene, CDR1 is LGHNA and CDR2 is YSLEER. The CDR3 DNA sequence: TGCGCCAGCAGCCAAGAGGCGGCGGGAGGGCATGAGCAGTTCTTC. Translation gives CASSQEAAGGHEQFF.

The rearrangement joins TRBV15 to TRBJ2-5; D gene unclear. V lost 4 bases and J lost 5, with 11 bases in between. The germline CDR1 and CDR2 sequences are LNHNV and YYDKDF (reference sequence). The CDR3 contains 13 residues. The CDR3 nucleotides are TGTGCCACCAGCACCCTCTCCGGGGAGACCCAGTACTTC. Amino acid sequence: CATSTLSGETQYF.

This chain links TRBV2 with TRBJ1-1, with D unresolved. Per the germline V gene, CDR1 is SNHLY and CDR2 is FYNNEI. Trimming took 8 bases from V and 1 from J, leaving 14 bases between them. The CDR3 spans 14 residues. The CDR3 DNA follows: TGTGCCAGCCTAAGCGGGAGGCAGAACACTGAAGCTTTCTTT. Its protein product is CASLSGRQNTEAFF.

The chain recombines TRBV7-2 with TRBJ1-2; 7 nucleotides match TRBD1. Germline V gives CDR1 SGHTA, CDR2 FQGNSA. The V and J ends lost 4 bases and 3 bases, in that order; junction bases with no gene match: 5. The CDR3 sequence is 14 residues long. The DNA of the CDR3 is TGTGCCAGCAGCTCAGCAGACAGGGACTATGGCTACACCTTC. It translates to CASSSADRDYGYTF.

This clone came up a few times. The CDR3 region has the DNA TGCGCCAGCAGCTCTTTGACAGGGGCTCTTACCTCCAAAAACATTCAGTACTTC. It yields the protein CASSSLTGALTSKNIQYF. The chain joins TRBV5-1 to TRBJ2-4; TRBD1 matches 8 bases. V shed 3 bases and J 2 bases; nucleotides not matched to a gene: 13. Germline CDR1 and CDR2: SGHRS and YFSETQ. The CDR3 totals 18 residues.

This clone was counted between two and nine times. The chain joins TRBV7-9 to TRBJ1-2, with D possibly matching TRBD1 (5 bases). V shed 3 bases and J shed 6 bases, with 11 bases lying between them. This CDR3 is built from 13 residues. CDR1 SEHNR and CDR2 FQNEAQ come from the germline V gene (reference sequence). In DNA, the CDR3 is TGTGCCAGCAGCTTTGGACAAGAACATGGCTACACCTTC. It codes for CASSFGQEHGYTF.

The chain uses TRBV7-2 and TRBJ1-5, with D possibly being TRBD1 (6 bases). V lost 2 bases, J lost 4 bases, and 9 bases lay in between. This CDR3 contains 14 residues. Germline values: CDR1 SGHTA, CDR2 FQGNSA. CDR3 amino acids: CASSLQGPNQPQHF. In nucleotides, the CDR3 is TGTGCCAGCAGCTTACAGGGGCCTAATCAGCCCCAGCATTTT.

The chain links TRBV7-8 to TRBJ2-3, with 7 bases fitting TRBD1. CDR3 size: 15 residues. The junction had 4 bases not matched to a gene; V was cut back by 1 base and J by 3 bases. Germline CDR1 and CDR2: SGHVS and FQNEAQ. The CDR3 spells CASSLGQGTTDTQYF. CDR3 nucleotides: TGTGCCAGCAGCTTAGGACAGGGTACTACAGATACGCAGTATTTT.

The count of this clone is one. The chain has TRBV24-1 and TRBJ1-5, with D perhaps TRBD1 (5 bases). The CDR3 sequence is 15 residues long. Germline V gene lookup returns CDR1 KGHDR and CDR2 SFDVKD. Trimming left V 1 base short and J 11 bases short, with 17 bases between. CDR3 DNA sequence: TGTGCCACCAGTGATTTTGAGAACAGGTTCTTGGCCCAGCATTTT. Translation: CATSDFENRFLAQHF.

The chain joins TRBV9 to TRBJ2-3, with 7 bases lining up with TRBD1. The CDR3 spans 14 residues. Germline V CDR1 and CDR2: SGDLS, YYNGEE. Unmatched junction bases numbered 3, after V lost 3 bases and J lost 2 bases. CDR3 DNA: TGTGCCAGCAGCGCCGGGACAGCCACAGATACGCAGTATTTT. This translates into CASSAGTATDTQYF.

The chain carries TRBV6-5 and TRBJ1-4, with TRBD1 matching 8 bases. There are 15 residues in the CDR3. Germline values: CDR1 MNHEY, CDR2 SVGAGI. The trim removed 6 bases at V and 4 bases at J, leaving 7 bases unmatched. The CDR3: CASSRNRGYNEKLFF. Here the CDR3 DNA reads TGTGCCAGCAGCCGAAACAGGGGGTATAATGAAAAACTGTTTTTT.

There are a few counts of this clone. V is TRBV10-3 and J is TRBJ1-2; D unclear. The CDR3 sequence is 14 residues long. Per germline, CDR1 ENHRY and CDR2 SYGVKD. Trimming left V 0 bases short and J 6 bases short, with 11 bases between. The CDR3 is CAISESSGMDGYTF. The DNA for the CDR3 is TGTGCCATCAGTGAGTCGTCGGGGATGGATGGCTACACCTTC.